Included here is one TCR beta chain sequence, with context. This specimen belongs to a study of blood T cell repertoires in COVID-19. Study overall: COVID-19 samples, acute and convalescent, were from the United States, Italy and Spain. Nucleic acid was either cDNA or gDNA, and it came from T cells, B-cell-depleted T cells, or PBMCs.

Authors' processing steps: Counts of nucleated cells, estimated from reference gene primer amplification, were obtained. Sequencing used immunoSEQ multiplex PCR; TCRdb keeps in-frame clones, though not all of them. V and J calls and clone size are copied from that table; D and trimming were computed from the DNA. In the table there are about 100,000 clones, about 90% of which are singletons. This CDR3 has 13 residues. V lost 2 bases and J 6 bases, leaving 10 bases between the germline ends. The rearrangement uses TRBV12-3 or TRBV12-4 and TRBJ1-1; D may be TRBD1 (5 bases). The receptor was derived from a man aged 50 or older with acute or convalescent COVID-19. The specimen was peripheral blood. For the CDR3, the DNA is TGTGCCAGCAGTTTAAGCAGGGCGGCTGAAGCTTTCTTT. Its translation is CASSLSRAAEAFF.